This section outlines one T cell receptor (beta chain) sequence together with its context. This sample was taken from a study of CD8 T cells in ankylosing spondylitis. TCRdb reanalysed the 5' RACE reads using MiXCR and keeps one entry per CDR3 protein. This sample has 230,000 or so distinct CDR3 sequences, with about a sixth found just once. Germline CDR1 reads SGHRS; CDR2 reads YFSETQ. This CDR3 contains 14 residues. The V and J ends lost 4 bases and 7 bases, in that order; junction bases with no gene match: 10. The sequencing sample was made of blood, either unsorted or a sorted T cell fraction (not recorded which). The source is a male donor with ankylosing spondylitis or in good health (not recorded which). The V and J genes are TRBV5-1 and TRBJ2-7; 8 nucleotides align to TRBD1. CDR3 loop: CASSGRQGSWEQYF. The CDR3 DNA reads TGCGCCAGCAGCGGGAGACAGGGGTCTTGGGAGCAGTACTTC. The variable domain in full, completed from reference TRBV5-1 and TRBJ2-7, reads KAGVTQTPRYLIKTRGQQVTLSCSPISGHRSVSWYQQTPGQGLQFLFEYFSETQRNKGNFPGRFSGRQFSNSRSEMNVSTLELGDSALYLCASSGRQGSWEQYFGPGTRLTVT.